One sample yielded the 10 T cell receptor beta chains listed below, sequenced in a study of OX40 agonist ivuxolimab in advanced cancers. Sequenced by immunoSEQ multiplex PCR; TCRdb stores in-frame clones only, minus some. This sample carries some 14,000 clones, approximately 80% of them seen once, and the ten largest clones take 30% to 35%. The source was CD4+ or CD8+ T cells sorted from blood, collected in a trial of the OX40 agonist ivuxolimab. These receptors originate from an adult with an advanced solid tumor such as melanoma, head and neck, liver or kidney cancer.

In nucleotides, the CDR3 is TGTGCCCCTAAGCCCCGCGGGCGCTTGGGAGGAGATACGCAGTATTTT. The encoded protein is CAPKPRGRLGGDTQYF. The chain employs TRBV19 and TRBJ2-3, with TRBD2 as a possible D gene (6 bases). Trimming removed 11 bases from V and 5 bases from J, with 26 bases in between. The germline CDR1 and CDR2 sequences are LNHDA and SQIVND (reference sequence). The CDR3 length is 16 residues.

The chain's CDR3 is CASSRTGAQETQYF. The CDR3, as DNA: TGTGCCAGCAGCCGGACAGGGGCCCAAGAGACCCAGTACTTC. The chain employs TRBV7-9 and TRBJ2-5, with 9 nucleotides matching TRBD1. Looked up from germline, CDR1 is SEHNR and CDR2 is FQNEAQ (reference sequence). V shed 5 bases and J 1 base; nucleotides not matched to a gene: 2. The CDR3 length is 14 residues.

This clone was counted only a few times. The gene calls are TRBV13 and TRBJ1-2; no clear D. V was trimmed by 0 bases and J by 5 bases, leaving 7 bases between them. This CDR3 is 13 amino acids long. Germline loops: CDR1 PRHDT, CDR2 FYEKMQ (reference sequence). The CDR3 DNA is TGTGCCAGCAGCTTAGGGGACTCGTATGGCTACACCTTC. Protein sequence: CASSLGDSYGYTF.

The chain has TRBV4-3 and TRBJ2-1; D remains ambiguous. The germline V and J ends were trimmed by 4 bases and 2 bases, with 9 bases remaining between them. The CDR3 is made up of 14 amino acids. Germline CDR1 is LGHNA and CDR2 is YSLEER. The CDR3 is CASSLSPTYNEQFF. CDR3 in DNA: TGCGCCAGCAGCCTTTCGCCGACCTACAATGAGCAGTTCTTC.

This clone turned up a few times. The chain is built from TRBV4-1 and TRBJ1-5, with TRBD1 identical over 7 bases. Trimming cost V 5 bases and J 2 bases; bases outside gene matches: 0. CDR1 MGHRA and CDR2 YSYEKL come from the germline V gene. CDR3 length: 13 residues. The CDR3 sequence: CASSDRGNQPQHF. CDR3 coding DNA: TGCGCCAGCAGCGACAGGGGCAATCAGCCCCAGCATTTT.

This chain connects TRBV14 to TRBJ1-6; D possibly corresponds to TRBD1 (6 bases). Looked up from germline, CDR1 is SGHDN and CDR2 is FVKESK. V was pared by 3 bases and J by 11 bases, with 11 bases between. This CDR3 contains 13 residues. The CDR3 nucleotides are TGTGCCAGCAGCCAGGGGGGGCCGGCACCCCTCCACTTT. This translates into CASSQGGPAPLHF.

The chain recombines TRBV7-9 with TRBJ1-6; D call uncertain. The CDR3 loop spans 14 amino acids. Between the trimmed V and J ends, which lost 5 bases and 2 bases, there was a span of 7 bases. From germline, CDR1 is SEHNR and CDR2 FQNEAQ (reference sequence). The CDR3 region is CASSPVTYNSPLHF. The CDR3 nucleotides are TGTGCCAGCAGCCCCGTAACCTATAATTCACCCCTCCACTTT. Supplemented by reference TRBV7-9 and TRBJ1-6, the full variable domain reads DTGVSQNPRHKITKRGQNVTFRCDPISEHNRLYWYRQTLGQGPEFLTYFQNEAQLEKSRLLSDRFSAERPKGSFSTLEIQRTEQGDSAMYLCASSPVTYNSPLHFGNGTRLTVT.

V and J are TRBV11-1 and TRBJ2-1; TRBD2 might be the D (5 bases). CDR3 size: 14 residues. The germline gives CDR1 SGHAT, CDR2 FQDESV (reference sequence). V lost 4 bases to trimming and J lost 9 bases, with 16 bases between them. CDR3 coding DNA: TGTGCCAGCAGCTCGCTTAGGACTGTTGGTGAGCAGTTCTTC. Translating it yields CASSSLRTVGEQFF.

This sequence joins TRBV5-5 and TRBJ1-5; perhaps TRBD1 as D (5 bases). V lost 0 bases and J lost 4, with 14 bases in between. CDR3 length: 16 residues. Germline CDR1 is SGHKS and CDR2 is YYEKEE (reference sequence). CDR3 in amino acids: CASSLVSAGSNQPQHF. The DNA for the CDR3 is TGTGCCAGCAGCTTGGTGTCGGCAGGGTCGAATCAGCCCCAGCATTTT.

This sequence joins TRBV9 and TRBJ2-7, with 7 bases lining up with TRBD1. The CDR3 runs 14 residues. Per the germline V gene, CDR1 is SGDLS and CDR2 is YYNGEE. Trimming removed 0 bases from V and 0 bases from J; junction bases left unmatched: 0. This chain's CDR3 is CASSVGDSSYEQYF. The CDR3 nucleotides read TGTGCCAGCAGCGTAGGGGACAGCTCCTACGAGCAGTACTTC.